This TCR beta chain is drawn from a study of blood T cell repertoires in COVID-19. Study background: The samples span acute and convalescent COVID-19 from the United States, Italy and Spain.

Germline V gene data show CDR1 as SGHTA and CDR2 as FQGNSA. CDR3 length equals 18 residues. V lost 5 bases, J lost 2 bases, and 12 bases stayed unmatched. In the source study's methods: Reference gene primers were amplified, and this amplification served to estimate nucleated cell counts. Assay: immunoSEQ multiplex PCR; the TCRdb copy retains only in-frame clones and omits some. V, J and clone size are those of that table, while D and trimming were read from the DNA. This table holds fewer than 250,000 clones, about nine tenths found once. This clone appeared once. This receptor was identified in a young woman with acute COVID-19. The sample consisted of PBMCs or T cells enriched from blood (not recorded which). The chain uses TRBV7-2 and TRBJ2-3; 11 bases align to TRBD2. The CDR3 nucleotides are TGTGCCAGCAGCCTTGGGCTCCTAGCGGGGGGAACCACAGATACGCAGTATTTT. Its protein is CASSLGLLAGGTTDTQYF. Based on the CDR3 plus reference TRBV7-2 and TRBJ2-3, the full variable domain is GAGVSQSPSNKVTEKGKDVELRCDPISGHTALYWYRQSLGQGLEFLIYFQGNSAPDKSGLPSDRFSAERTGGSVSTLTIQRTQQEDSAVYLCASSLGLLAGGTTDTQYFGPGTRLTVL.